The T cell receptor beta chain described here comes from a study of cytomegalovirus exposure and HLA in healthy donors (TCRdb year 2017). Context from the whole study: A later analysis indicated that the 110 or so validation repertoires were generated on the platform also employed for the 700 or so repertoires of the first cohort. The study was designed to test whether signatures of past pathogen exposure could be identified by cataloging public T cell receptors. Besides the first cohort of 500 to 700 subjects, a separate validation cohort made up of around 120 different subjects was used. The study combined high-throughput TCR immunosequencing, statistical association of individual TCRs with disease status, and machine learning to predict cytomegalovirus infection status.

The paper as a whole reports these results and caveats: The study listed 150 to 200 TCR beta chains as associated with cytomegalovirus. According to the authors, the approach could potentially be generalized to other disease states and immunological phenotypes. Of the cluster scores, 85% to 95% were above 0 in a later analysis, which found that TCRs clustered in the first cohort also tended to co-occur in the roughly 130 validation repertoires. The validation cohort had no HLA typing available for a later analysis, so co-occurrence within that cohort was assessed over all 120 or so repertoires. A few of the identified cytomegalovirus-associated TCR beta chains were confirmed in vitro to be specific for cytomegalovirus antigens. The classifier was reported to diagnose cytomegalovirus status with high specificity and sensitivity in both the original and validation cohorts. While some public TCRs were present in many individuals, most TCR sequences turned up only very rarely across donors.

Worth noting for this clone: Its specific antigen is unknown. No base quality values were provided; no much bigger clone lies one nucleotide off.

Deletion took 2 bases off V and 4 bases off J, with a span of 13 bases between the germline ends. Measured from the cysteine to the phenylalanine, the CDR3 is 15 residues long. Only CDR3 DNA is held: 45 bases, read in frame from base 1. From the germline V gene, CDR1 is SGHTA and CDR2 is FQGTGA. Libraries were built with the immunoSEQ multiplex PCR assay. As for the original processing: A statistical classification framework was developed to diagnose cytomegalovirus status using the catalog of TCR beta chain sequences. TCRdb retrieved this table from immuneACCESS and kept in-frame rearrangements only. Not all clones are present; in checked studies, unresolved V genes account for under half, and no reason is known for the remainder. V, J and clone size are those of that table, while D and trimming were read from the DNA. Present in this sample are 150,000 to 200,000 clones, under 90% of which were seen just once. The top ten clones comprise around 10% of the sample.

Donors formed part of the validation cohort, which comprised about 130 subjects and was distinct from the first cohort of over 500 subjects. The chain uses TRBV7-3 and TRBJ2-3; the D gene is possibly TRBD1, with 5 bases matching. The sample was PBMCs. This receptor was taken from a woman under 30 in good health and CMV-seropositive. The DNA sequence is as follows: TGTGCCAGCAGCTTAGAGGCAGGGAAGTCAGATACGCAGTATTTT. Its product reads: CASSLEAGKSDTQYF.